These 7 T cell receptor beta chains were sequenced from one sample in a study of prognosis after radiotherapy for stage I lung cancer. Amplicons of TCR beta CDR3 were generated from genomic DNA by two-round multiplex PCR. First-round PCR, the initial amplification, used primers specific to each TRBV and TRBJ gene. MiXCR, run by TCRdb on the multiplex PCR reads, gives a single entry per CDR3 protein. The data contain about 14,000 distinct CDR3 sequences, 50% to 65% of them seen just once; the ten biggest clones take up about 25%. Sequences were derived from PBMCs, sampled before or after stereotactic body radiation therapy (not recorded which). These TCRs come from a donor aged 50 or older with non-small cell lung cancer.

This sequence joins TRBV20-1 and TRBJ1-1, with TRBD1 matching over 8 bases. Germline CDR1 is DFQATT and CDR2 is SNEGSKA (reference sequence). The CDR3 is made up of 13 amino acids. CDR3 DNA: TGCGGTAAACCGGGACAGGTAAACACTGAAGCTTTCTTT. It encodes CGKPGQVNTEAFF.

The sample holds many counts of this clonotype. V is TRBV4-1 and J is TRBJ2-3; 7 bases fit TRBD1. Germline-derived CDR1 and CDR2 are MGHRA and YSYEKL. This CDR3 region has 15 residues. The V segment lost 1 base and the J segment 12 bases; nucleotides outside the gene matches: 13. CDR3 loop: CASSQGTTTRDRQYF. The CDR3 region has the DNA TGCGCCAGCAGCCAAGGAACAACTACCCGGGACAGACAGTATTTT.

This clonotype occurred many times. V and J are TRBV7-9 and TRBJ1-1, with a tentative D call TRBD1 (6 bases). V was pared by 5 bases and J by 5 bases, with 18 bases between. The CDR3 has 15 amino acids. CDR1 and CDR2 from the germline V gene are SEHNR and FQNEAQ (reference sequence). This CDR3 reads CASSPPGGLGTEAFF. The CDR3 nucleotides read TGTGCCAGCAGCCCCCCCGGGGGGCTAGGGACTGAAGCTTTCTTT.

The chain is built from TRBV20-1 and TRBJ1-2; 9 nucleotides match TRBD1. This CDR3 comprises 14 residues. In germline, CDR1 is DFQATT, CDR2 SNEGSKA (reference sequence). J was trimmed by 2 bases and V by 6 bases; bases with no gene match: 7. The CDR3 DNA follows: TGCAGTGCCCGGGACAGGGTACGGAACTATGGCTACACCTTC. Translation: CSARDRVRNYGYTF.

The V gene is TRBV5-1, the J gene TRBJ2-7, with 13 bases matching TRBD2. The length of the CDR3 is 18 residues. Germline V gene sequence: CDR1 SGHRS, CDR2 YFSETQ. J was trimmed by 0 bases and V by 0 bases; bases with no gene match: 6. The CDR3 DNA reads as TGCGCCAGCAGCTTGGAAGGGACTAGCGGGGCTAGCTCCTACGAGCAGTACTTC. This sequence encodes CASSLEGTSGASSYEQYF.

This clonotype was counted ten times or more. V usage is TRBV7-9 and J usage is TRBJ1-3; D is ambiguous. The V gene's germline CDR1 is SEHNR and CDR2 FQNEAQ (reference sequence). CDR3 length: 15 residues. The V and J ends lost 5 bases and 1 base respectively, with 12 bases between them. CDR3 bases: TGTGCCAGCAGCAGAGGACCCATATCTGGAAACACCATATATTTT. Translating gives CASSRGPISGNTIYF.

Regarding this clonotype: It is likely a read error: a sequence one base away is far more abundant. The chain recombines TRBV6-2 or TRBV6-3 with TRBJ1-5, with 7 bases lining up with TRBD1. The CDR3 runs to 15 residues. Germline values: CDR1 MNHEY, CDR2 SVGEGT. The CDR3 loop is CASKYVGGGNHPQHF. The DNA for the CDR3 is TGTGCCAGCAAGTATGTAGGGGGCGGCAATCATCCCCAGCATTTT.